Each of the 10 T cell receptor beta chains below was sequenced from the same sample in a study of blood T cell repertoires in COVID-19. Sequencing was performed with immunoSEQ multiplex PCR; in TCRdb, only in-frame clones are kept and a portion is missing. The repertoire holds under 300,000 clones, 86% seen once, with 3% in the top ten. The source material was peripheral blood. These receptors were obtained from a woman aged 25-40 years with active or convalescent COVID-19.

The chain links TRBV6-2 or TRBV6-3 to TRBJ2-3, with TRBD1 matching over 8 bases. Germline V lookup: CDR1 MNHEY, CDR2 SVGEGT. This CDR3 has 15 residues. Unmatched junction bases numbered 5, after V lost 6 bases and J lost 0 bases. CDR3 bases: TGTGCCAGCAGCTGGACAGGGATTAGCACAGATACGCAGTATTTT. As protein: CASSWTGISTDTQYF.

CDR3 protein: CASSPGQRSWGYTF. CDR3 nucleotide sequence: TGTGCCAGCAGCCCGGGACAGAGGAGTTGGGGCTACACCTTC. The V and J genes are TRBV6-5 and TRBJ1-2; 7 nucleotides align to TRBD1. Germline lookup yields CDR1 MNHEY and CDR2 SVGAGI. V was pared by 6 bases and J by 8 bases, with 12 bases of the junction left unmatched. The CDR3 runs 14 residues.

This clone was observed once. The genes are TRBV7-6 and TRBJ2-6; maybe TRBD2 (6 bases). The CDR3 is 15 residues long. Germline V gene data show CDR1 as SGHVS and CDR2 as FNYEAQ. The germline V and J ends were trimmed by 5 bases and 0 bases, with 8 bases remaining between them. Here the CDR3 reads CASSRGISGANVLTF. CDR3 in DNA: TGTGCCAGCAGCCGGGGGATCTCTGGGGCCAACGTCCTGACTTTC.

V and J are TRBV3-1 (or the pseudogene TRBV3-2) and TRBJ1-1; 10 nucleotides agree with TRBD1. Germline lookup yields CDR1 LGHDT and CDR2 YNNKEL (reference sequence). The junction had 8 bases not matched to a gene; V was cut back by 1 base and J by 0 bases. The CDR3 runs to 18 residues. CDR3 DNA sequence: TGTGCCAGCAGCCAAGTAGTCCCGGGACAGGGGATGAACACTGAAGCTTTCTTT. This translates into CASSQVVPGQGMNTEAFF.

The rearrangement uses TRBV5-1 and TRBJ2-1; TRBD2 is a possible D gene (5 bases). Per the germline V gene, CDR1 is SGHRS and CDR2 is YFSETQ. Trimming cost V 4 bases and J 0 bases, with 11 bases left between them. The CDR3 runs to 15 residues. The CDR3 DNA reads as TGCGCCAGCAGCCCGCCACTAGACTCCTACAATGAGCAGTTCTTC. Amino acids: CASSPPLDSYNEQFF.

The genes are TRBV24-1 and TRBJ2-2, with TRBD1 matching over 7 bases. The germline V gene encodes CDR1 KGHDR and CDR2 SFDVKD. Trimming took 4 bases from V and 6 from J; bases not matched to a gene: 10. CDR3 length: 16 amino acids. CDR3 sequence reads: CATSDPRQGVAGELFF. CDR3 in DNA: TGTGCCACCAGTGACCCTCGACAGGGAGTTGCCGGGGAGCTGTTTTTT.

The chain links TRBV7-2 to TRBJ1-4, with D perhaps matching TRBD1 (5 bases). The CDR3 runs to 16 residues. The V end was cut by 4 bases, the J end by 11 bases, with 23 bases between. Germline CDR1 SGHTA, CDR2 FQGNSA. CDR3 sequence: CASSSSPGGGVGKLFF. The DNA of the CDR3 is TGTGCCAGCAGCTCTTCCCCCGGGGGAGGTGTCGGGAAACTGTTTTTT.

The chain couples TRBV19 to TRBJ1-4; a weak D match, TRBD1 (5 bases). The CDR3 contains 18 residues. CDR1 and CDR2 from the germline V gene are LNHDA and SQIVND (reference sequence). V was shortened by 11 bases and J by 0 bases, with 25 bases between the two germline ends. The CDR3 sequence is CAGGGELQRSATNEKLFF. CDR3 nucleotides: TGTGCCGGGGGAGGGGAGTTGCAGAGATCGGCAACTAATGAAAAACTGTTTTTT.

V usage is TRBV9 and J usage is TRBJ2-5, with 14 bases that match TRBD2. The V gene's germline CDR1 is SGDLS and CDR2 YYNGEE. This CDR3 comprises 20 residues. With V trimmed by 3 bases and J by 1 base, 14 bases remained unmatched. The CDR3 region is CASSDYGTSGGFNSQETQYF. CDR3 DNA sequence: TGTGCCAGCAGCGATTACGGGACTAGCGGGGGTTTTAATAGCCAAGAGACCCAGTACTTC.

CDR3 bases: TGTGCCAGTAGTTTAACAGGGGGCGCGCAGTATGGCTACACCTTC. This gives the protein CASSLTGGAQYGYTF. The V call is TRBV19, the J call TRBJ1-2; 9 bases agree with TRBD1. Trimming at V came to 5 bases and at J to 5 bases, leaving 9 bases not matched to a gene. The CDR3 spans 15 residues. The germline V gene encodes CDR1 LNHDA and CDR2 SQIVND (reference sequence).